What follows describes a single TCR beta chain. Its antigen is currently unknown. The repertoire was sequenced with immunoSEQ multiplex PCR; TCRdb's copy has only in-frame clones and lacks some. The table shows about 190,000 clones, with about 89% occurring only once. This specimen comes from a study of T cell responses to AZD1222 COVID-19 vaccine. This CDR3 has 12 residues. V lost 6 bases to trimming and J lost 6 bases, with 11 bases between them. In germline, CDR1 is SNHLY, CDR2 FYNNEI. Study-wide results and limits: Sampled repertoires all dated from after the peak T cell response. Reportedly, close to half of spike-specific TCRs are directed against unmutated variant regions.

The V call is TRBV2, the J call TRBJ1-2; possible D gene TRBD1, 6 bases. The TCR was taken from an adult in good health. The sequencing used peripheral blood, collected on day 0 of MenACWY control vaccination. Here the CDR3 reads CASSANRDGYTF. The CDR3 nucleotides read TGTGCCAGCAGCGCAAACAGGGATGGCTACACCTTC.